A single sample is the source of the 4 T cell receptor beta chains below, sequenced in a study of CD8 T cells in Susac syndrome. Reverse transcription of about 0.45 to 1 ug RNA was carried out with random hexamers. TCRdb fed the immunoSEQ multiplex PCR reads into MiXCR, producing one record per CDR3 protein. The table has roughly 200,000 distinct CDR3 sequences, 80% to 95% seen once. Sequenced sample: CD4+ T cells from PBMCs. Receptors originate from a human donor in good health.

The gene calls are TRBV12-3 or TRBV12-4 and TRBJ2-6; possibly TRBD1 or TRBD2 for D (6 bases each). V lost 7 bases and J 2 bases, leaving 15 bases between the germline ends. CDR3 length equals 16 residues. CDR3 in amino acids: CASTLSGAAGANVLTF. The CDR3 bases are TGTGCCAGCACACTTTCGGGGGCAGCTGGGGCCAACGTCCTGACTTTC.

This chain uses TRBV5-1 with TRBJ2-6; no clear D gene. CDR1 SGHRS and CDR2 YFSETQ come from the germline V gene. Deletions cut 2 bases from V and 2 bases from J, with 8 bases between. This CDR3 contains 15 residues. The CDR3 coding sequence is TGCGCCAGCAGCTTCACCGCGGCTGGGGCCAACGTCCTGACTTTC. This sequence encodes CASSFTAAGANVLTF.

The V call is TRBV12-3 or TRBV12-4, the J call TRBJ1-5; D not resolved. V gave up 9 bases and J gave up 5 bases, with 20 bases separating them. The CDR3 sequence is 15 residues long. Written as DNA, the CDR3 is TGTGCCAGTAGTCCCTCGCCAGGTAACGATCAGCCCCAGCATTTT. This gives the protein CASSPSPGNDQPQHF.

The rearrangement links TRBV12-3 or TRBV12-4 to TRBJ2-7, with 7 bases identical to TRBD1. V shed 3 bases and J 12 bases; nucleotides not matched to a gene: 8. The CDR3 has 12 amino acids. CDR3 DNA: TGTGCCAGCAGTTTGACAGGGCTCCACCCGTACTTC. It is translated as CASSLTGLHPYF.